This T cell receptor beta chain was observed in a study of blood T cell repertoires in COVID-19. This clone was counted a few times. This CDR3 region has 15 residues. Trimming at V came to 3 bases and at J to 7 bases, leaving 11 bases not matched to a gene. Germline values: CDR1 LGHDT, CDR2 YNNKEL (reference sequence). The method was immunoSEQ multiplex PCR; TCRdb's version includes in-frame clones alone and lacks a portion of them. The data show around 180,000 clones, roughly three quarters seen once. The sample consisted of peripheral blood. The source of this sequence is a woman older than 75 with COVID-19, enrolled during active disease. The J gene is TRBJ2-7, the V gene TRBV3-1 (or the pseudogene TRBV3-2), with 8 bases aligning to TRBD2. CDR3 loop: CASSHAAAGATEQYF. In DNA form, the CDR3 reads TGTGCCAGCAGCCACGCCGCAGCGGGGGCGACGGAGCAGTACTTC.